What follows are 29 T cell receptor beta chains derived from one specimen sequenced in a study of shared clonotypes between healthy human individuals. Clones were read by immunoSEQ multiplex PCR, and TCRdb kept only the in-frame ones, dropping some. Of about 2.3 million clones listed, more than 80% are singletons. Source material: naive CD4+ T cells from PBMCs. The subset here: CD45RA+ positively selected. The source of these receptors is a man younger than 30 in good health. Some clones in this sample may be carry-over from other donors' samples.

This chain connects TRBV7-2 to TRBJ1-1, with TRBD1 matching 7 bases. Trimming removed 3 bases from V and 2 bases from J; junction bases left unmatched: 9. The germline CDR1 and CDR2 sequences are SGHTA and FQGNSA. The CDR3 is 16 amino acids. The CDR3, as DNA: TGTGCCAGCAGCTTTTTGACCGGGACAGCAAACACTGAAGCTTTCTTT. Protein product: CASSFLTGTANTEAFF.

This chain links TRBV4-2 with TRBJ2-6; 8 bases match TRBD2. The J segment lost 1 base and the V segment lost 2 bases, leaving 10 bases of the junction unmatched. This CDR3 is built from 19 residues. The germline V gene encodes CDR1 LGHNA and CDR2 YNFKEQ. The CDR3 spells CASSQQAGGPPSGANVLTF. The CDR3 DNA is TGTGCCAGCAGCCAACAGGCGGGAGGACCCCCATCTGGGGCCAACGTCCTGACTTTC.

This clone was seen a handful of times. The chain couples TRBV5-1 to TRBJ1-1, with D possibly TRBD1 on 5 matching bases. V lost 5 bases, J lost 3 bases, and 17 bases lay in between. The CDR3 has 15 amino acids. Germline V lookup: CDR1 SGHRS, CDR2 YFSETQ. The CDR3 reads CASRPTAGLDTEAFF. The CDR3 region has the DNA TGCGCCAGCAGACCTACTGCAGGGTTGGACACTGAAGCTTTCTTT.

The V gene is TRBV14, the J gene TRBJ1-2; D is perhaps TRBD1 (5 bases). This CDR3 spans 16 amino acids. The germline gives CDR1 SGHDN, CDR2 FVKESK. The V end was cut by 4 bases, the J end by 4 bases, with 19 bases between. The CDR3 nucleotides read TGTGCCAGCAGCCCAACCACGGGGCCGGGGGGCTATGGCTACACCTTC. Translated, it gives CASSPTTGPGGYGYTF.

This clone appeared a single time. The CDR3, as DNA: TGTGCCTGGAACTATGGCAATCAGCCCCAGCATTTT. Amino acids: CAWNYGNQPQHF. The chain uses TRBV30 and TRBJ1-5; D uncertain. The V and J ends lost 4 bases and 2 bases respectively, with 6 bases between them. The CDR3 length is 12 residues. Per the germline V gene, CDR1 is GTSNPN and CDR2 is SVGIG (reference sequence).

Turning to this clone: Other nucleotide sequences from this sample produce the same CDR3. The chain uses TRBV28 and TRBJ2-1; D not certain. The germline V gene has CDR1 MDHEN and CDR2 SYDVKM. This CDR3 is 11 amino acids long. Trimming pared 1 base from V and 8 bases from J, leaving 3 bases between. The CDR3 DNA follows: TGTGCCAGCAGTTTATTGTATGAGCAGTTCTTC. Translation gives CASSLLYEQFF.

DNA for the CDR3: TGTGCCAGCAGTTTAAAAGACAGATCCTACGAGCAGTACTTC. Translated: CASSLKDRSYEQYF. The rearrangement joins TRBV27 to TRBJ2-7, with D tentatively TRBD1 (5 bases). The germline V gene has CDR1 MNHEY and CDR2 SMNVEV (reference sequence). Between the trimmed V and J ends, which lost 2 bases and 1 base, there was a span of 9 bases. This CDR3 is built from 14 residues.

In its sample, this clone was seen once. The chain combines TRBV6-1 with TRBJ2-3, with TRBD1 as a possible D gene (6 bases). Per the germline V gene, CDR1 is MNHNS and CDR2 is SASEGT. The CDR3 covers 16 residues. V was trimmed by 3 bases and J by 2 bases, leaving 15 bases between them. Here the CDR3 DNA reads TGTGCCAGCAGTGAGACATACAGGGCCCCCACAGATACGCAGTATTTT. It codes for CASSETYRAPTDTQYF.

The V call is TRBV19, the J call TRBJ1-1; D is perhaps TRBD1 (6 bases). Trimming cost V 5 bases and J 5 bases, with 15 bases left between them. Germline CDR1 and CDR2: LNHDA and SQIVND (reference sequence). This CDR3 is 14 amino acids long. The CDR3 is CASSVDRIGTEAFF. The CDR3 DNA sequence: TGTGCCAGTAGTGTTGACAGGATAGGAACTGAAGCTTTCTTT.

The chain joins TRBV4-2 to TRBJ2-5; a weak D match, TRBD1 (6 bases). This CDR3 has 15 residues. The ends were cut back, 2 bases at V and 3 bases at J, with 13 bases in the middle. The germline CDR1 and CDR2 sequences are LGHNA and YNFKEQ. The CDR3 loop is CASSQKGQIEETQYF. The CDR3 nucleotides are TGTGCCAGCAGCCAAAAAGGACAGATAGAAGAGACCCAGTACTTC.

The chain carries TRBV19 and TRBJ1-5; D not resolved. The CDR3 runs to 17 residues. Trimming cost V 3 bases and J 0 bases, with 15 bases left between them. From germline, CDR1 is LNHDA and CDR2 SQIVND (reference sequence). CDR3 DNA: TGTGCCAGTAGTATCAGTCCCCCGGGAGGTAGCAATCAGCCCCAGCATTTT. This translates into CASSISPPGGSNQPQHF.

This clone appeared a single time. The CDR3 is CASSYRRTTGELFF. In DNA, the CDR3 is TGTGCCAGCAGTTACAGGAGAACCACCGGGGAGCTGTTTTTT. This chain links TRBV6-6 with TRBJ2-2; unclear D gene. Trimming removed 2 bases from V and 4 bases from J, with 8 bases in between. The germline gives CDR1 MNHNY, CDR2 SVGAGI (reference sequence). This CDR3 contains 14 residues.

This rearrangement joins TRBV2 to TRBJ1-1; D is unclear. Germline CDR1 SNHLY, CDR2 FYNNEI. The CDR3 runs 14 residues. The V gene lost 8 bases and the J gene lost 4 bases, with 17 bases spanning the gap. The CDR3 DNA is TGTGCCAGCGAGTTTGAACAGCTGGGCACTGAAGCTTTCTTT. Residues: CASEFEQLGTEAFF.

The chain couples TRBV28 to TRBJ1-2; D is perhaps TRBD1 (5 bases). CDR3 length equals 12 residues. Germline V gene lookup returns CDR1 MDHEN and CDR2 SYDVKM. Trimming removed 3 bases from V and 8 bases from J, with 10 bases in between. The CDR3 loop reads CASSFSGFGYTF. The DNA of the CDR3 is TGTGCCAGCAGTTTTTCAGGGTTCGGCTACACCTTC.

This chain uses TRBV7-2 with TRBJ1-5; 7 bases align to TRBD1. J was trimmed by 6 bases and V by 5 bases; bases with no gene match: 4. The CDR3 length is 13 residues. Germline V gene lookup returns CDR1 SGHTA and CDR2 FQGNSA. The CDR3 region is CASSRQGGQPQHF. CDR3 nucleotides: TGTGCCAGCAGCCGACAGGGAGGTCAGCCCCAGCATTTT.

V and J are TRBV7-2 and TRBJ1-2; D uncertain. Trimming took off 1 base at V and 0 bases at J, with 9 bases between the two ends. The CDR3 consists of 15 residues. Looked up from germline, CDR1 is SGHTA and CDR2 is FQGNSA. DNA of the CDR3: TGTGCCAGCAGCTTAGTTTCAGAAGCTAACTATGGCTACACCTTC. As protein: CASSLVSEANYGYTF.

As for this clone: The same CDR3 arises from other DNA sequences in this sample as well. V is TRBV5-1 and J is TRBJ2-2; no clear D gene. The CDR3 totals 14 residues. V was pared by 4 bases and J by 2 bases, with 9 bases between. Germline values: CDR1 SGHRS, CDR2 YFSETQ. The CDR3 spells CASSLEANTGELFF. The CDR3 bases are TGCGCCAGCAGCCTTGAAGCTAACACCGGGGAGCTGTTTTTT.

The V gene is TRBV9, the J gene TRBJ1-2; 9 positions match TRBD1. Germline trimming cut 4 bases from V and 6 bases from J; bases unmatched to any gene: 13. Looked up from germline, CDR1 is SGDLS and CDR2 is YYNGEE. The CDR3 consists of 16 residues. As DNA, the CDR3 is TGTGCCAGCAGCACCCGAAGACAGGGGGTTAGCCATGGCTACACCTTC. Translating it yields CASSTRRQGVSHGYTF. The full variable domain, with the rest looked up from reference TRBV9 and TRBJ1-2, is DSGVTQTPKHLITATGQRVTLRCSPRSGDLSVYWYQQSLDQGLQFLIQYYNGEERAKGNILERFSAQQFPDLHSELNLSSLELGDSALYFCASSTRRQGVSHGYTFGSGTRLTVV.

This chain uses TRBV7-9 with TRBJ1-4; maybe TRBD1 (5 bases). CDR1 is SEHNR, CDR2 FQNEAQ, per germline (reference sequence). Trimming removed 5 bases at V and 6 bases at J, with 13 bases between. The CDR3 consists of 14 residues. CDR3 protein: CASSPPGDYEKLFF. The DNA of the CDR3 is TGTGCCAGCAGCCCGCCGGGGGATTATGAAAAACTGTTTTTT. Drawing the rest from reference TRBV7-9 and TRBJ1-4, the complete variable domain is DTGVSQNPRHKITKRGQNVTFRCDPISEHNRLYWYRQTLGQGPEFLTYFQNEAQLEKSRLLSDRFSAERPKGSFSTLEIQRTEQGDSAMYLCASSPPGDYEKLFFGSGTQLSVL.

The gene calls are TRBV7-2 and TRBJ2-7; D is unresolved. Germline V gene lookup returns CDR1 SGHTA and CDR2 FQGNSA. Deletions cut 3 bases from V and 2 bases from J, with 14 bases between. The CDR3 is made up of 15 amino acids. CDR3 residues: CASSFRPDGTYEQYF. In nucleotides, the CDR3 is TGTGCCAGCAGCTTCCGCCCGGACGGTACCTACGAGCAGTACTTC.

The chain couples TRBV7-8 to TRBJ2-7; D is uncertain. The CDR3 is made up of 12 amino acids. CDR1 and CDR2 from the germline V gene are SGHVS and FQNEAQ. Between the trimmed V and J ends, which lost 3 bases and 7 bases, there was a span of 10 bases. CDR3 sequence reads: CASSFPQAEQYF. CDR3 in DNA: TGTGCCAGCAGCTTCCCCCAAGCGGAGCAGTACTTC. The variable domain in full, with the rest retrieved from reference TRBV7-8 and TRBJ2-7, is GAGVSQSPRYKVAKRGQDVALRCDPISGHVSLFWYQQALGQGPEFLTYFQNEAQLDKSGLPSDRFFAERPEGSVSTLKIQRTQQEDSAVYLCASSFPQAEQYFGPGTRLTVT.

In this sample, this clone turned up a few times. The sample carries other DNA sequences with the same CDR3. The CDR3 DNA is TGTGCTAGTGGTTTGACTGGGGCCAACGTCCTGACTTTC. The encoded protein is CASGLTGANVLTF. The gene calls are TRBV12-5 and TRBJ2-6; D ambiguous. Trimming shortened V by 2 bases and J by 2 bases, and 1 base separated the two germline ends. Germline values: CDR1 LGHNT, CDR2 FRNRAP. The CDR3 length is 13 residues.

This clone appeared once. The rearrangement uses TRBV19 and TRBJ1-2, with D uncertain. This CDR3 region has 16 residues. Germline CDR1 LNHDA, CDR2 SQIVND (reference sequence). Trimming removed 4 bases at V and 1 base at J, with 16 bases between. CDR3 nucleotides: TGTGCCAGTAGTACCACTGGGGTCGGCCATAACTATGGCTACACCTTC. It translates to CASSTTGVGHNYGYTF. The variable domain in full, completed from reference TRBV19 and TRBJ1-2, reads DGGITQSPKYLFRKEGQNVTLSCEQNLNHDAMYWYRQDPGQGLRLIYYSQIVNDFQKGDIAEGYSVSREKKESFPLTVTSAQKNPTAFYLCASSTTGVGHNYGYTFGSGTRLTVV.

V gene TRBV28 combines with J gene TRBJ1-3; 8 nucleotides line up with TRBD1. V shed 7 bases, J shed 7 bases, and the junction held 6 bases outside the gene matches. CDR3 length: 13 residues. Germline assignment: CDR1 MDHEN and CDR2 SYDVKM. The CDR3 here is CASTRTGMNTIYF. CDR3 coding DNA: TGTGCCAGCACTCGGACAGGGATGAACACCATATATTTT. Full variable domain (remainder filled in from reference TRBV28 and TRBJ1-3): DVKVTQSSRYLVKRTGEKVFLECVQDMDHENMFWYRQDPGLGLRLIYFSYDVKMKEKGDIPEGYSVSREKKERFSLILESASTNQTSMYLCASTRTGMNTIYFGEGSWLTVV.

The DNA of the CDR3 is TGTGCCAGCAGCCCCCGAAGCGGGGATGAGCAGTTCTTC. Amino acids: CASSPRSGDEQFF. The V and J genes are TRBV11-3 and TRBJ2-1; 7 nucleotides align to TRBD2. Per germline, CDR1 SGHNT and CDR2 YENEEA. CDR3 length equals 13 residues. The junction had 6 bases not matched to a gene; V was cut back by 5 bases and J by 8 bases.

This chain links TRBV6-5 with TRBJ2-1; 7 bases align to TRBD2. Trimming at V came to 4 bases and at J to 7 bases, leaving 4 bases not matched to a gene. Germline CDR1 reads MNHEY; CDR2 reads SVGAGI. The CDR3 has 13 amino acids. As DNA, the CDR3 is TGTGCCAGCAGTTCGGGACTAAAGAATGAGCAGTTCTTC. Translation: CASSSGLKNEQFF.

V gene TRBV10-3 combines with J gene TRBJ2-2, with D uncertain. The CDR3 is 13 amino acids. V shed 6 bases and J shed 6 bases, with 11 bases lying between them. In germline, CDR1 is ENHRY, CDR2 SYGVKD. In DNA form, the CDR3 reads TGTGCCATCAGGAGCTTTGGGGCCGGGGAGCTGTTTTTT. Translating it yields CAIRSFGAGELFF.

The V call is TRBV6-1, the J call TRBJ2-7; TRBD2 agrees at 11 bases. The CDR3 has 15 residues. Germline lookup yields CDR1 MNHNS and CDR2 SASEGT. Trimming at V came to 8 bases and at J to 2 bases, leaving 8 bases not matched to a gene. CDR3 sequence: CASFPGTSGTYEQYF. The CDR3 coding sequence is TGTGCCAGCTTTCCCGGGACTAGCGGAACCTACGAGCAGTACTTC.

This chain connects TRBV6-5 to TRBJ1-1, with D possibly matching TRBD1 (6 bases). Per the germline V gene, CDR1 is MNHEY and CDR2 is SVGAGI. This CDR3 has 13 residues. V lost 5 bases and J 4 bases, leaving 11 bases between the germline ends. The CDR3 bases are TGTGCCAGCAGTACAGGGAGGTCCACTGAAGCTTTCTTT. Residues: CASSTGRSTEAFF.